This T cell receptor beta chain is drawn from a study of T cells expressing NK-cell markers. Overall study: Sorted CD3+CD56-NKG2C+, CD3+CD56+NKG2C+ and CD3+CD56+NKG2C- T cells supplied the TCR beta repertoires.

After re-calling the 5' RACE reads, TCRdb lists one entry per CDR3 protein, DNA absent. This sample's table has roughly 450,000 distinct CDR3 sequences. From germline, CDR1 is SGHVS and CDR2 FQNEAQ. The CDR3 length is 16 residues. Material for sequencing was blood T cells: a sorted CD56 or NKG2C T cell subset, CD4+ or CD8+ T cells, or bulk PBMC T cells (not recorded which). The sequence was obtained from a woman aged 50 to 60 in good health. This chain uses TRBV7-8 with TRBJ1-1. The CDR3 loop is CASSLSLATVNTEAFF. Based on the CDR3 plus reference TRBV7-8 and TRBJ1-1, the full variable domain is GAGVSQSPRYKVAKRGQDVALRCDPISGHVSLFWYQQALGQGPEFLTYFQNEAQLDKSGLPSDRFFAERPEGSVSTLKIQRTQQEDSAVYLCASSLSLATVNTEAFFGQGTRLTVV.